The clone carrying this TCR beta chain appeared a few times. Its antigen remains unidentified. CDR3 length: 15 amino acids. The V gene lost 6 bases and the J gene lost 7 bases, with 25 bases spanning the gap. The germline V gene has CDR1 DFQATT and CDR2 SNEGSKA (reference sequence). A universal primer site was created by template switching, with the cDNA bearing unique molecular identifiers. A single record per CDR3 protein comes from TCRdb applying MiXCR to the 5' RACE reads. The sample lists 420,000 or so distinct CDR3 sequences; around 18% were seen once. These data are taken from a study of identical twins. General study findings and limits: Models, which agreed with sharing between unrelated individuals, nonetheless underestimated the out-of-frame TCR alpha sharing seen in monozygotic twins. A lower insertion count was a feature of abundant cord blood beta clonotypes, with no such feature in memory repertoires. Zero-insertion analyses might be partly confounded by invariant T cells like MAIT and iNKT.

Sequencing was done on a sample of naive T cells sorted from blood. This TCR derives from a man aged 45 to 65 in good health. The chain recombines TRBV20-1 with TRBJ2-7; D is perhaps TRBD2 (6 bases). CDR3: CSALTRGSVTREQYF. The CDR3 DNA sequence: TGCAGTGCCCTCACCCGGGGGTCGGTTACTAGAGAGCAGTACTTC.